The 32 T cell receptor beta chains given below trace back to one sample, sequenced in a study of T cells in Graves' hyperthyroidism and ophthalmopathy. The investigators amplified TCR beta CDR3 regions from RNA transcripts. Carried out on the TCR CDR3, a first-round RT-PCR used the HTBI primer set. TCRdb reprocessed the multiplex PCR reads via MiXCR and lists one record per CDR3 protein. The profile shows a few hundred thousand distinct CDR3 sequences, roughly 20% of them singletons. Specimen: blood. These receptors originate from a man between 18 and 29 years old with Graves' hyperthyroidism.

V and J are TRBV6-5 and TRBJ2-7; 8 nucleotides match TRBD1. The CDR3 is 16 residues long. Per germline, CDR1 MNHEY and CDR2 SVGAGI. With 4 bases clipped from V and 6 bases from J, the junction kept 14 bases outside the gene matches. The chain's CDR3 is CASSSLARQGACEQYF. DNA for the CDR3: TGTGCCAGCAGTTCCCTGGCTAGGCAGGGGGCTTGCGAGCAGTACTTC.

This clonotype was counted ten times or more. J is TRBJ1-2 and V is TRBV29-1, with 8 bases fitting TRBD1. V trimming: 6 bases; J trimming: 8 bases; junction bases outside the gene matches: 8. The CDR3 contains 12 residues. Germline lookup yields CDR1 SQVTM and CDR2 ANQGSEA. This chain's CDR3 is CSVDRGSGGYTF. The CDR3 DNA follows: TGCAGCGTAGACAGGGGATCAGGAGGCTACACCTTC.

In its sample, this clonotype was seen many times. V and J are TRBV7-8 and TRBJ1-3; the match to TRBD1 covers 7 bases. Germline lookup yields CDR1 SGHVS and CDR2 FQNEAQ. The CDR3 consists of 16 residues. J was trimmed by 0 bases and V by 6 bases; bases with no gene match: 8. The CDR3 protein is CASSSGTVSSGNTIYF. CDR3 DNA sequence: TGTGCCAGCAGTTCAGGGACAGTTTCCTCTGGAAACACCATATATTTT. Looking up the rest from reference TRBV7-8 and TRBJ1-3 gives the full variable domain: GAGVSQSPRYKVAKRGQDVALRCDPISGHVSLFWYQQALGQGPEFLTYFQNEAQLDKSGLPSDRFFAERPEGSVSTLKIQRTQQEDSAVYLCASSSGTVSSGNTIYFGEGSWLTVV.

This clonotype was seen at least ten times. The rearrangement links TRBV6-1 to TRBJ1-2; 12 positions match TRBD1. The CDR3 totals 16 residues. V shed 6 bases and J 6 bases; nucleotides not matched to a gene: 11. CDR1 and CDR2 (germline): MNHNS, SASEGT. CDR3 sequence reads: CASRPPGQGAIHGYTF. CDR3 coding DNA: TGTGCCAGCAGGCCACCGGGACAGGGGGCGATTCATGGCTACACCTTC.

The chain uses TRBV19 and TRBJ1-5, with 9 positions matching TRBD1. Germline V gives CDR1 LNHDA, CDR2 SQIVND (reference sequence). This CDR3 is built from 17 residues. Trimming at V came to 6 bases and at J to 6 bases, leaving 15 bases not matched to a gene. The CDR3 nucleotides read TGTGCCAGTAGAAGTAAAGCGGACAGGGGCCGGGGTCAGCCCCAGCATTTT. Protein product: CASRSKADRGRGQPQHF.

Points on this clonotype: This sequence may be a read error, since a much larger clone differs from it by one base. This sequence joins TRBV6-1 and TRBJ2-2; the D is unclear. The CDR3 consists of 13 residues. The V gene's germline CDR1 is MNHNS and CDR2 SASEGT. This CDR3 reads CVSSLGYTGELFF. Here the CDR3 DNA reads TGTGTCAGCAGTCTTGGCTACACCGGGGAGCTGTTTTTT.

This clonotype was detected a few times. V is TRBV5-1 and J is TRBJ2-7, with 9 bases matching TRBD2. Per the germline V gene, CDR1 is SGHRS and CDR2 is YFSETQ. The CDR3 is 15 amino acids. The V gene end was trimmed by 4 bases and the J gene end by 5 bases; junction bases not matched to a gene: 10. This chain's CDR3 is CASSPPGLAPHEQYF. The DNA for the CDR3 is TGCGCCAGCAGCCCCCCGGGACTAGCACCCCACGAGCAGTACTTC.

The chain recombines TRBV6-1 with TRBJ2-6; D may be TRBD1 or TRBD2 (5 bases each). The CDR3 spans 16 residues. V shed 2 bases and J shed 2 bases, with 10 bases lying between them. Germline values: CDR1 MNHNS, CDR2 SASEGT. The CDR3 region has the DNA TGTGCCAGCAGTGAAACCGGGACGGCTGGGGCCAACGTCCTGACTTTC. This sequence encodes CASSETGTAGANVLTF.

This clonotype was seen repeatedly, ten times or more. V and J are TRBV20-1 and TRBJ1-1; D might be TRBD1 (5 bases). The CDR3 is 13 amino acids. V was shortened by 0 bases and J by 5 bases, with 10 bases between the two germline ends. CDR1 is DFQATT and CDR2 is SNEGSKA in the germline V gene (reference sequence). In DNA, the CDR3 is TGCAGTGCTAGAGATCGCAGGGTTACTGAAGCTTTCTTT. Translated, it gives CSARDRRVTEAFF.

This clonotype has at least ten counts. This sequence joins TRBV20-1 and TRBJ1-5, with D maybe TRBD1 (6 bases). Germline V lookup: CDR1 DFQATT, CDR2 SNEGSKA (reference sequence). CDR3 length: 13 residues. Trimming removed 0 bases at V and 4 bases at J, with 7 bases between. The CDR3 bases are TGCAGTGCTAGAGATCAGGGGAATCAGCCCCAGCATTTT. Protein product: CSARDQGNQPQHF.

This clonotype was recorded a few times. The chain links TRBV9 to TRBJ1-3, with D tentatively TRBD1 (6 bases). Germline V CDR1 and CDR2: SGDLS, YYNGEE. The CDR3 totals 15 residues. The ends were cut back, 0 bases at V and 6 bases at J, with 13 bases in the middle. CDR3 coding DNA: TGTGCCAGCAGCGTAGTTGGCCAGGGGTCAAACACCATATATTTT. The encoded protein is CASSVVGQGSNTIYF.

This clonotype came up many times. This chain joins TRBV15 and TRBJ1-1; 7 bases align to TRBD1. The CDR3 contains 15 residues. V lost 4 bases to trimming and J lost 2 bases; unmatched junction nucleotides: 7. The germline gives CDR1 LNHNV, CDR2 YYDKDF (reference sequence). DNA for the CDR3: TGTGCCACCAGCACAGGACAGGCAGGCAACACTGAAGCTTTCTTT. Protein: CATSTGQAGNTEAFF.

This clonotype came up many times. V gene TRBV12-3 or TRBV12-4 combines with J gene TRBJ1-2; D might be TRBD1 (5 bases). This CDR3 comprises 17 residues. Deletions cut 2 bases from V and 0 bases from J, with 16 bases between. DNA of the CDR3: TGTGCCAGCAGTTTAACCCTTAACGCAGGGTCTAACTATGGCTACACCTTC. This encodes CASSLTLNAGSNYGYTF.

The CDR3 nucleotides read TGTGCCAGCAGCTTGACCGGACTAGCGGGGGTAACCCAAGAGACCCAGTACTTC. Amino acids: CASSLTGLAGVTQETQYF. The rearrangement links TRBV11-2 to TRBJ2-5; 13 positions match TRBD2. V lost 3 bases to trimming and J lost 1 base; unmatched junction nucleotides: 8. The CDR3 covers 18 residues. Germline CDR1 and CDR2: SGHAT and FQNNGV.

Only one count was recorded for this clonotype. The chain joins TRBV7-8 to TRBJ2-7, with a weak D call TRBD2 (5 bases). V was clipped by 4 bases and J by 6 bases, with 13 bases between them. The CDR3 contains 13 residues. CDR1 and CDR2 (germline): SGHVS, FQNEAQ. For the CDR3, the DNA is TGTGCCAGCAGCTCATTCGGACTTAGCGAGCAGTACTTC. The encoded protein is CASSSFGLSEQYF.

This clonotype was counted many times. The chain employs TRBV28 and TRBJ2-5, with D possibly being TRBD1 or TRBD2 (6 bases each). Per germline, CDR1 MDHEN and CDR2 SYDVKM. Trimming stripped 3 bases from V and 4 bases from J, with 39 bases between. The CDR3 loop spans 23 amino acids. The CDR3 loop reads CASSFSGLGRFGTQDGGGETQYF. CDR3 sequence (DNA): TGTGCCAGCAGTTTCTCGGGGCTGGGACGATTTGGGACTCAGGATGGAGGGGGAGAGACCCAGTACTTC.

The table lists this clonotype with many counts. DNA of the CDR3: TGCAGTGCTTCGCTAGCGGGGGGTCCCTCCTACGAGCAGTACTTC. This gives the protein CSASLAGGPSYEQYF. This chain connects TRBV20-1 to TRBJ2-7; 11 bases map to TRBD2. This CDR3 is built from 15 residues. The V and J ends lost 5 bases and 0 bases, in that order; junction bases with no gene match: 6. Germline CDR1 reads DFQATT; CDR2 reads SNEGSKA (reference sequence).

Many counts were recorded for this clonotype. This rearrangement joins TRBV6-1 to TRBJ2-5, with D possibly called TRBD1 or TRBD2 (6 bases each). Germline assignment: CDR1 MNHNS and CDR2 SASEGT. The CDR3 consists of 12 residues. V lost 10 bases, J lost 4 bases, and 13 bases lay in between. The CDR3 sequence is CATSGAGETQYF. CDR3 coding DNA: TGTGCCACCTCGGGGGCGGGAGAGACCCAGTACTTC.

This clonotype was counted ten times or more. The chain carries TRBV12-3 or TRBV12-4 and TRBJ2-7; D perhaps matches TRBD2 (5 bases). Trimming took off 2 bases at V and 2 bases at J, with 10 bases between the two ends. This CDR3 has 14 amino acids. CDR3 bases: TGTGCCAGCAGTTTATCCGGGGTCACCTACGAGCAGTACTTC. Protein product: CASSLSGVTYEQYF.

The chain recombines TRBV14 with TRBJ2-7; D gene unclear. V was cut by 0 bases and J by 2 bases, with 11 bases left in between. This CDR3 is built from 15 residues. CDR1 is SGHDN, CDR2 FVKESK, per germline. The CDR3 here is CASSQDEAIPYEQYF. DNA for the CDR3: TGTGCCAGCAGCCAAGATGAGGCCATTCCCTACGAGCAGTACTTC.

This clonotype occurred a few times. The V and J genes are TRBV5-1 and TRBJ2-7, with TRBD1 as a possible D gene (6 bases). The CDR3 length is 17 residues. Per germline, CDR1 SGHRS and CDR2 YFSETQ. Trimming left V 4 bases short and J 3 bases short, with 23 bases between. CDR3: CASSLGLRSGVNYEQYF. In DNA, the CDR3 is TGCGCCAGCAGCCTGGGTCTCCGGTCAGGGGTAAACTACGAGCAGTACTTC.

This clonotype was seen repeatedly, ten times or more. The rearrangement links TRBV6-1 to TRBJ2-5; weak D call: TRBD1 (6 bases). This CDR3 comprises 13 residues. Germline CDR1 reads MNHNS; CDR2 reads SASEGT. V was shortened by 4 bases and J by 3 bases, with 9 bases between the two germline ends. The CDR3 protein is CASSGTVEETQYF. Written as DNA, the CDR3 is TGTGCCAGCAGTGGGACAGTTGAAGAGACCCAGTACTTC.

This clonotype showed up many times. The chain uses TRBV20-1 and TRBJ2-7; TRBD2 matches at 11 bases. V gave up 0 bases and J gave up 2 bases; unmatched junction bases: 3. Germline V gene sequence: CDR1 DFQATT, CDR2 SNEGSKA (reference sequence). This CDR3 is 15 amino acids long. The CDR3 sequence is CSARDLTSGAYEQYF. Written as DNA, the CDR3 is TGCAGTGCTAGAGATCTGACTAGCGGGGCCTACGAGCAGTACTTC.

V gene TRBV6-1 combines with J gene TRBJ2-5; D uncertain. Germline V gene sequence: CDR1 MNHNS, CDR2 SASEGT. V was clipped by 1 base and J by 4 bases, with 10 bases between them. The CDR3 is made up of 14 amino acids. The CDR3 nucleotides read TGTGCCAGCAGTGAAGTCGGCATTGGAGAGACCCAGTACTTC. It yields the protein CASSEVGIGETQYF.

This clonotype was recorded at least ten times. The rearrangement links TRBV2 to TRBJ2-5; tentatively, D is TRBD1 or TRBD2 (5 bases each). The CDR3 spans 14 residues. Trimming left V 3 bases short and J 7 bases short, with 15 bases between. CDR1 and CDR2 (germline): SNHLY, FYNNEI. The CDR3 loop reads CASSDVYPGGTQYF. CDR3 nucleotides: TGTGCCAGCAGTGACGTGTACCCTGGGGGGACCCAGTACTTC.

This clonotype was picked up one time. A much larger clone lies one base from this, so it may be a read error. The V call is TRBV20-1, the J call TRBJ2-5; 8 positions agree with TRBD2. The junction had 4 bases not matched to a gene; V was cut back by 2 bases and J by 2 bases. Germline-derived CDR1 and CDR2 are DFQATT and SNEGSKA (reference sequence). The CDR3 has 14 residues. CDR3 amino acids: CSARLAGFQETQYF. The CDR3 DNA reads as TGCAGTGCTAGATTAGCGGGGTTTCAAGAGACCCAGTACTTC.

The V and J genes are TRBV12-3 or TRBV12-4 and TRBJ1-4; D remains unclear. This CDR3 comprises 15 residues. Trimming took 2 bases from V and 8 from J, leaving 15 bases between them. The CDR3 reads CASSLTGRRGEKLFF. In DNA form, the CDR3 reads TGTGCCAGCAGTTTAACCGGGCGGCGGGGAGAAAAACTGTTTTTT.

This clonotype appeared many times. The genes are TRBV12-3 or TRBV12-4 and TRBJ2-5; 7 nucleotides line up with TRBD1. CDR3 length: 17 residues. With V trimmed by 6 bases and J by 0 bases, 13 bases remained unmatched. This CDR3 reads CASRGFRQGQYQETQYF. As DNA, the CDR3 is TGTGCCAGCAGGGGATTCAGACAGGGTCAGTACCAAGAGACCCAGTACTTC.

CDR3 in DNA: TGTGCCAGCATTCCCGGGACACTGAACACTGAAGCTTTCTTT. Translation: CASIPGTLNTEAFF. The rearrangement links TRBV2 to TRBJ1-1; a possible D gene is TRBD1 (6 bases). CDR3 length: 14 amino acids. Germline V gene lookup returns CDR1 SNHLY and CDR2 FYNNEI. Trimming shortened V by 7 bases and J by 0 bases, and 12 bases separated the two germline ends. The full variable domain, its missing parts supplied by reference TRBV2 and TRBJ1-1, is EPEVTQTPSHQVTQMGQEVILRCVPISNHLYFYWYRQILGQKVEFLVSFYNNEISEKSEIFDDQFSVERPDGSNFTLKIRSTKLEDSAMYFCASIPGTLNTEAFFGQGTRLTVV.

Many counts were recorded for this clonotype. This chain uses TRBV19 with TRBJ1-5; weak D call: TRBD1 (6 bases). The V end lost 2 bases, the J end lost 7 bases, and 15 bases lay between the germline ends. Per germline, CDR1 LNHDA and CDR2 SQIVND (reference sequence). The CDR3 has 15 residues. The CDR3 DNA follows: TGTGCCAGTAGTATAATAGGGGACACCTGGCAGCCCCAGCATTTT. Translating gives CASSIIGDTWQPQHF.

This clonotype was seen many times. The chain employs TRBV19 and TRBJ1-5, with unresolved D. The CDR3 is made up of 16 amino acids. Germline-derived CDR1 and CDR2 are LNHDA and SQIVND (reference sequence). V shed 3 bases and J shed 0 bases, with 12 bases lying between them. The CDR3 reads CASSMARGSSNQPQHF. CDR3 nucleotide sequence: TGTGCCAGTAGTATGGCCCGCGGGAGTAGCAATCAGCCCCAGCATTTT.

This clonotype was recorded at least ten times. The chain joins TRBV4-1 to TRBJ1-2, with D possibly TRBD1 on 5 matching bases. Germline CDR1 reads MGHRA; CDR2 reads YSYEKL. The CDR3 contains 12 residues. Trimming took 3 bases from V and 6 from J, leaving 8 bases between them. CDR3 DNA sequence: TGCGCCAGCAGCCATGGGACCCATGGCTACACCTTC. This codes for CASSHGTHGYTF.